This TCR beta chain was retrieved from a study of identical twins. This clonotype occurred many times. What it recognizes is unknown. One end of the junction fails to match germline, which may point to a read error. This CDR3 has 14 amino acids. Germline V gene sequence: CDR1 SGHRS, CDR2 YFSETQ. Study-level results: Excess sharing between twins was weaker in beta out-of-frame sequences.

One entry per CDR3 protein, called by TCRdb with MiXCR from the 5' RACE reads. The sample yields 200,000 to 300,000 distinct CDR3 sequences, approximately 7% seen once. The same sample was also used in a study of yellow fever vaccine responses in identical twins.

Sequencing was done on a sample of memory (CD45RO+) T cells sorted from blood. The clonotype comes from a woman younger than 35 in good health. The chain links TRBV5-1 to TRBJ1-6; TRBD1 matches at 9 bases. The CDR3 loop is CASSLGQGDSPLHF. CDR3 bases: TGCGCCAGCAGTTTGGGACAGGGAGATTCACCCCTCCACTTT.